These T cell receptor beta chains were read from a single sample in a study of blood T cells in healthy people across ages. TCRdb re-derived calls from the 5' RACE reads in MiXCR, one entry per CDR3 protein. The sample lists about 800,000 distinct CDR3 sequences, approximately 25% occurring once. The data were also submitted as part of a second study, on T cells of mothers and their children.

The specimen was blood. These receptor sequences come from a boy between 10 and 17 years old in good health. Each CDR3 is given with its conserved first and last residue. A D gene is named only where the DNA matches it firmly. Size is omitted from some rows. Given values are once, few, many or a class for expanded clones.

>.|TRBV20-1|14|.|TRBJ1-1
CSATSYREYYEAFF
TGCAGTGCTACCAGTTACAGGGAATACTATGAAGCTTTCTTT
>TRBD2|TRBV20-1|14|.|TRBJ2-5
CSARPWTSVETQYF
TGCAGTGCTAGACCATGGACTAGCGTCGAGACCCAGTACTTC
>.|TRBV20-1|8|few|TRBJ1-1
CSITWAFF
TGCAGCATAACCTGGGCTTTCTTT
>.|TRBV28|17|.|TRBJ1-2
CASSPVRQVPTNYGYTF
TGTGCCAGCAGCCCAGTTAGACAGGTCCCCACTAACTATGGCTACACCTTC
>.|TRBV7-9|14|few|TRBJ2-2
CASSLDLNTGELFF
TGTGCCAGCAGCTTAGATCTAAACACCGGGGAGCTGTTTTTT
>.|TRBV18|13|.|TRBJ2-3
CASSPAVTDTQYF
TGTGCCAGCTCACCGGCGGTCACAGATACGCAGTATTTT
>.|TRBV10-3|15|few|TRBJ2-7
CAISEGTDSSYEQYF
TGTGCCATCAGTGAGGGGACCGACAGCTCCTACGAGCAGTACTTC
>.|TRBV7-9|14|few|TRBJ2-5
CASSDGLLQETQYF
TGTGCCAGCAGTGACGGACTGCTCCAAGAGACCCAGTACTTC
>.|TRBV7-9|14|.|TRBJ2-5
CASSLTRDQETQYF
TGTGCCAGCAGCTTGACGAGGGACCAAGAGACCCAGTACTTC
>.|TRBV4-3|16|.|TRBJ1-2
CASSQDLRAPGNGYTF
TGCGCCAGCAGCCAAGATTTGAGGGCCCCGGGGAATGGCTACACCTTC
>.|TRBV7-9|14|.|TRBJ2-5
CASSLGWKTETQYF
TGTGCCAGCAGCTTAGGATGGAAGACAGAGACCCAGTACTTC
>.|TRBV10-3|15|few|TRBJ2-7
CAISESLIGIGEQYF
TGTGCCATCAGTGAGTCTCTGATAGGGATTGGAGAGCAGTACTTC
>.|TRBV4-3|15|.|TRBJ2-1
CASSPQGQSYNEQFF
TGCGCCAGCAGCCCCCAGGGGCAGTCCTACAATGAGCAGTTCTTC
>.|TRBV5-1|16|few|TRBJ2-7
CASSPGQMTSSYEQYF
TGCGCCAGCAGTCCCGGACAGATGACGAGCTCCTACGAGCAGTACTTC
>.|TRBV29-1|13|few|TRBJ2-7
CSVRPGSRYEQYF
TGCAGCGTTCGGCCGGGCAGCCGCTACGAGCAGTACTTC
>TRBD2|TRBV27|17|.|TRBJ2-5
CASSLSFSGGARETQYF
TGTGCCAGCAGTTTGTCGTTTAGCGGGGGGGCCAGAGAGACCCAGTACTTC
>TRBD1|TRBV12-3/TRBV12-4|14|once|TRBJ2-5
CAGSETGYQETQYF
TGTGCCGGCAGTGAGACAGGGTACCAAGAGACCCAGTACTTC
>.|TRBV7-2|15|.|TRBJ1-1
CASSLRWAVNTEAFF
TGTGCCAGCAGCTTAAGGTGGGCCGTGAACACTGAAGCTTTCTTT
>TRBD1|TRBV7-2|15|.|TRBJ2-5
CASTLGQGAWETQYF
TGTGCCAGCACGCTCGGACAGGGGGCTTGGGAGACCCAGTACTTC
>TRBD1|TRBV4-3|13|.|TRBJ2-1
CASSQDTGDEQFF
TGCGCCAGCAGCCAAGATACAGGGGATGAGCAGTTCTTC
>TRBD1|TRBV27|16|.|TRBJ2-1
CASSLSGTVSYNEQFF
TGTGCCAGCAGTTTATCGGGGACAGTCTCCTACAATGAGCAGTTCTTC
>TRBD1|TRBV7-6|14|.|TRBJ2-1
CASSWSTGVVEQFF
TGTGCCAGCAGCTGGTCTACAGGGGTGGTTGAGCAGTTCTTC
>TRBD1|TRBV29-1|16|few|TRBJ2-5
CSVDTARTGHQETQYF
TGCAGCGTTGATACCGCGAGGACAGGGCACCAAGAGACCCAGTACTTC
>TRBD1|TRBV28|15|.|TRBJ2-5
CASSPGQEYQETQYF
TGTGCCAGCAGTCCGGGACAGGAGTACCAAGAGACCCAGTACTTC
>.|TRBV5-1|18|few|TRBJ2-7
CASSLFHISGQGFDEQYF
TGCGCCAGCAGCTTGTTTCATATTTCGGGTCAGGGATTTGACGAGCAGTACTTC
>.|TRBV18|14|few|TRBJ2-5
CASSPQAGQETQYF
TGTGCCAGCTCACCACAAGCAGGGCAAGAGACCCAGTACTTC